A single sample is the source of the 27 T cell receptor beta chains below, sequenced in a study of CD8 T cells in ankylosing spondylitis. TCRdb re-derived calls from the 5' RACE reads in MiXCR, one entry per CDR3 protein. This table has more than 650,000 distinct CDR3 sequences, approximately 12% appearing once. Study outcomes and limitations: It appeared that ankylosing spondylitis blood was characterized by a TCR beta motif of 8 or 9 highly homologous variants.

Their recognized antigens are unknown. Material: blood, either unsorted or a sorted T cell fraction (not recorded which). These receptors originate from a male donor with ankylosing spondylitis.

The CDR3 nucleotides read TGTGCCAGCAGAAAACCAAGACAGGGGGAAGCGACAGATACGCAGTATTTT. It translates to CASRKPRQGEATDTQYF. This chain joins TRBV6-2 or TRBV6-3 and TRBJ2-3, with TRBD1 matching over 9 bases. Trimming removed 6 bases from V and 3 bases from J; junction bases left unmatched: 13. The CDR3 contains 17 residues. Germline assignment: CDR1 MNHEY and CDR2 SVGEGT.

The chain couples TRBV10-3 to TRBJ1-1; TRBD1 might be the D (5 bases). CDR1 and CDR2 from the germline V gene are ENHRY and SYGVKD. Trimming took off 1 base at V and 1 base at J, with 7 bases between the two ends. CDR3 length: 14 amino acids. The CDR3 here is CAISEWGTNTEAFF. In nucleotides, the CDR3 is TGTGCCATCAGTGAGTGGGGGACGAACACTGAAGCTTTCTTT.

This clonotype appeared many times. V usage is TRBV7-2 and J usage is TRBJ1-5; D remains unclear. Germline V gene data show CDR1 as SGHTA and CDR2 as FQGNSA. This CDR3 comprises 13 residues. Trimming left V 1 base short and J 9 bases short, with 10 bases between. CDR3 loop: CASSLGTARPQHF. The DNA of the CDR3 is TGTGCCAGCAGCTTAGGCACGGCTCGGCCCCAGCATTTT. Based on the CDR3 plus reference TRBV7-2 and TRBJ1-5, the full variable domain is GAGVSQSPSNKVTEKGKDVELRCDPISGHTALYWYRQSLGQGLEFLIYFQGNSAPDKSGLPSDRFSAERTGGSVSTLTIQRTQQEDSAVYLCASSLGTARPQHFGDGTRLSIL.

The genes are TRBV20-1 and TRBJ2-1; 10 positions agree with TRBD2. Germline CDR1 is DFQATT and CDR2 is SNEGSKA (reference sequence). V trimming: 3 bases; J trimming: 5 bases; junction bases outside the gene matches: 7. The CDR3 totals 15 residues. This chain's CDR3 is CSARRLAGVHNEQFF. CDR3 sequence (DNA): TGCAGTGCTAGGAGACTAGCGGGTGTCCACAATGAGCAGTTCTTC.

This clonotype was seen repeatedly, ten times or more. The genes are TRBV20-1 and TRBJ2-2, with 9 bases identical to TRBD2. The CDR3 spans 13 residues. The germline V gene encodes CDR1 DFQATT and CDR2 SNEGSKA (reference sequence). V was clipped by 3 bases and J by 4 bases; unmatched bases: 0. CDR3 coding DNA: TGCAGTGCTAGGACTAGCGGCACCGGGGAGCTGTTTTTT. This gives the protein CSARTSGTGELFF.

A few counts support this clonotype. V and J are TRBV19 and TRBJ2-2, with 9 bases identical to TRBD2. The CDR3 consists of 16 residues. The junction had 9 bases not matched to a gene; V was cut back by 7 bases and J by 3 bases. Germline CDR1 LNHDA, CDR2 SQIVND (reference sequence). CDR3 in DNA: TGTGCCAGTAACCTAGCGGGATGGGGGGACACCGGGGAGCTGTTTTTT. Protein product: CASNLAGWGDTGELFF.

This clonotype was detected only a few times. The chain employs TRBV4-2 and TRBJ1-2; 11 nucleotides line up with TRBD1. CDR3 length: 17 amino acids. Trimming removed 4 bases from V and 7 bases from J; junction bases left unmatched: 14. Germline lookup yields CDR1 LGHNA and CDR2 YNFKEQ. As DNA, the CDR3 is TGTGCCAGCAGCCCGTGGACAGGGGGCGATCGGACTGGTGGCTACACCTTC. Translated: CASSPWTGGDRTGGYTF.

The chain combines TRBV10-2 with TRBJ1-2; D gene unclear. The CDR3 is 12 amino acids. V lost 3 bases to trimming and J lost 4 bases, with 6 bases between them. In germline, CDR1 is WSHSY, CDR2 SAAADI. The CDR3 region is CASSDTRYGYTF. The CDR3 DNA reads TGCGCCAGCAGTGACACACGCTATGGCTACACCTTC.

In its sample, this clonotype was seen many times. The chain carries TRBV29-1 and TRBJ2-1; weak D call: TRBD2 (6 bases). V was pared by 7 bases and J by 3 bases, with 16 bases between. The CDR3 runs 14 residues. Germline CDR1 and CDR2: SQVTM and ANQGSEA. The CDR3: CSAVSLGGYNEQFF. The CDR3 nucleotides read TGCAGCGCTGTCTCTTTGGGAGGCTACAATGAGCAGTTCTTC.

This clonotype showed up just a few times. CDR3 amino acids: CASSLQQGPSGEQYF. The CDR3 DNA is TGTGCCAGCTCACTCCAACAGGGACCTTCCGGCGAGCAGTACTTC. This sequence joins TRBV18 and TRBJ2-7; perhaps TRBD1 as D (6 bases). The CDR3 totals 15 residues. Trimming pared 4 bases from V and 6 bases from J, leaving 19 bases between. Germline V lookup: CDR1 KGHSH, CDR2 LQKENI.

The CDR3 DNA is TGTGCCAGCAGTTTATTCTCAACGAGCCTAGCCAAAAACATTCAGTACTTC. Its protein product is CASSLFSTSLAKNIQYF. The chain recombines TRBV28 with TRBJ2-4, with D uncertain. This CDR3 contains 17 residues. The germline gives CDR1 MDHEN, CDR2 SYDVKM. V was trimmed by 1 base and J by 0 bases, leaving 13 bases between them.

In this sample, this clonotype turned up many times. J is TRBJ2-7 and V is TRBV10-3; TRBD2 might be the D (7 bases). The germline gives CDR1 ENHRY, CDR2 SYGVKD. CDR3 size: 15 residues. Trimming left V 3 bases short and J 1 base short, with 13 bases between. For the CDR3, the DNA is TGTGCCATCAGTGATATCGGGGGGCCGTCCTACGAGCAGTACTTC. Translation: CAISDIGGPSYEQYF.

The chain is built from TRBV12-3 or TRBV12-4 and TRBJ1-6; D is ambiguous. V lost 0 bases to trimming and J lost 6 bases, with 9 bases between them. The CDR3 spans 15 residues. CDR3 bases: TGTGCCAGCAGTTTAGCGCTTGGGGTTAATTCACCCCTCCACTTT. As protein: CASSLALGVNSPLHF.

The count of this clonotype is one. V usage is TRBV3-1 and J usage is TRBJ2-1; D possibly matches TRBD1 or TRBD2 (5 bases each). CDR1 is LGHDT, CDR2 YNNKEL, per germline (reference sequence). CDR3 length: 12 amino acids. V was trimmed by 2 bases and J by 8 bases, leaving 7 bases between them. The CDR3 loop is CASSQMGDEQFF. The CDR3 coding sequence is TGTGCCAGCAGCCAAATGGGGGATGAGCAGTTCTTC.

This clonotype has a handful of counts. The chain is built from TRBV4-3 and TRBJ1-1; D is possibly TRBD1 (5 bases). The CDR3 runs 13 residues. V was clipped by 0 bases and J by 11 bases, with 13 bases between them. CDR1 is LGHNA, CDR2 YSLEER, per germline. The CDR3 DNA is TGCGCCAGCAGCCAAGAGGCTCGGGGGATGGCTTTCTTT. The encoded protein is CASSQEARGMAFF.

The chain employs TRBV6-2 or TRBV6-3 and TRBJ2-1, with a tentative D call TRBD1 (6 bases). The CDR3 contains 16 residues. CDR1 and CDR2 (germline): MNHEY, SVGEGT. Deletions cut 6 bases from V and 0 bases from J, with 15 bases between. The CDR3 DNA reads TGTGCCAGCAGGGCGACAGGCTTCAGCTCCTACAATGAGCAGTTCTTC. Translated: CASRATGFSSYNEQFF.

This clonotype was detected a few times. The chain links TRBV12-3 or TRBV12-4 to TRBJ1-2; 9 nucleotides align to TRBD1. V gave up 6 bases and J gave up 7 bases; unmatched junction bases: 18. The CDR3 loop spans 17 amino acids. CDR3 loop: CASSSIRDRATYGGYTF. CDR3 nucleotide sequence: TGTGCCAGCAGCTCTATCCGGGACAGGGCAACCTATGGTGGCTACACCTTC.

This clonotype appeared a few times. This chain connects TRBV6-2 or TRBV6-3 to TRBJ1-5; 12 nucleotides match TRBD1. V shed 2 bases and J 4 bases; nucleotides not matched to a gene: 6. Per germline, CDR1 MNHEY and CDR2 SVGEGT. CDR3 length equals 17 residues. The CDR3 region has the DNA TGTGCCAGCAGTTACCACTGGGACAGGGGGCTTAATCAGCCCCAGCATTTT. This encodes CASSYHWDRGLNQPQHF.

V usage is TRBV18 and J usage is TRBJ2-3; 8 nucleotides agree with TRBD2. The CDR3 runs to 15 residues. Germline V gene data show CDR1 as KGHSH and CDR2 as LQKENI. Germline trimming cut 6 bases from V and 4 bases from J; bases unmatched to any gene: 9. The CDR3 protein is CASSWSGRGPDTQYF. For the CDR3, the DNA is TGTGCCAGCTCCTGGAGCGGGAGAGGGCCAGATACGCAGTATTTT.

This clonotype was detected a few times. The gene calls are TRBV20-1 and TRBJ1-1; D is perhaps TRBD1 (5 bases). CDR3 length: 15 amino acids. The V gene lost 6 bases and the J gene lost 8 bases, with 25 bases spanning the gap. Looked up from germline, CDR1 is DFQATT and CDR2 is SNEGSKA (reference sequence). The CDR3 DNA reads TGCAGTGCCAGGAGTCTATGGGGACCCCTGGGGGAAGCTTTCTTT. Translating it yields CSARSLWGPLGEAFF.

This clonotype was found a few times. The CDR3 region has the DNA TGTGCCAGTAGTCTCGCCGGGACACTCACCTACGAGCAGTACTTC. It translates to CASSLAGTLTYEQYF. This rearrangement joins TRBV19 to TRBJ2-7; tentative D call: TRBD1 (6 bases). V gave up 5 bases and J gave up 2 bases, with 16 bases separating them. The CDR3 is made up of 15 amino acids. CDR1 is LNHDA, CDR2 SQIVND, per germline (reference sequence).

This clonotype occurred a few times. CDR3 loop: CSVAGFFTDTQYF. CDR3 sequence (DNA): TGCAGCGTTGCAGGGTTTTTCACAGATACGCAGTATTTT. V and J are TRBV29-1 and TRBJ2-3; tentatively, D is TRBD1 (5 bases). This CDR3 contains 13 residues. Trimming pared 4 bases from V and 2 bases from J, leaving 10 bases between. Per germline, CDR1 SQVTM and CDR2 ANQGSEA.

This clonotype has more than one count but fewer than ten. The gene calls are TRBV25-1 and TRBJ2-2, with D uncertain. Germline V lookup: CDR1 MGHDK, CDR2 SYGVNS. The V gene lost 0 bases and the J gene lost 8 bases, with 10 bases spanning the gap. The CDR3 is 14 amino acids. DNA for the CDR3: TGTGCCAGCAGTGAATATGGAAGGGTTGGGGAGCTGTTTTTT. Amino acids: CASSEYGRVGELFF. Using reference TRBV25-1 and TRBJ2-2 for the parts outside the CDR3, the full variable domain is EADIYQTPRYLVIGTGKKITLECSQTMGHDKMYWYQQDPGMELHLIHYSYGVNSTEKGDLSSESTVSRIRTEHFPLTLESARPSHTSQYLCASSEYGRVGELFFGEGSRLTVL.

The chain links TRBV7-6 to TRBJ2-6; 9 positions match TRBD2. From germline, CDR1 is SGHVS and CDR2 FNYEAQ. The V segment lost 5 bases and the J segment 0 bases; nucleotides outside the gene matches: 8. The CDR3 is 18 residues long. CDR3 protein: CASSLGRAGGSGANVLTF. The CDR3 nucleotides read TGTGCCAGCAGCCTAGGAAGAGCGGGGGGCTCTGGGGCCAACGTCCTGACTTTC.

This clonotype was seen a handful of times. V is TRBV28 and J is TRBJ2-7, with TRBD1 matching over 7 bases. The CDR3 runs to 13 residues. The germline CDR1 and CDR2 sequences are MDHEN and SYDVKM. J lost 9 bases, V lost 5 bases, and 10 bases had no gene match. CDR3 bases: TGTGCCAGCAGTGGATTAAGACAGGGATGGCAGTACTTC. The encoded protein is CASSGLRQGWQYF.

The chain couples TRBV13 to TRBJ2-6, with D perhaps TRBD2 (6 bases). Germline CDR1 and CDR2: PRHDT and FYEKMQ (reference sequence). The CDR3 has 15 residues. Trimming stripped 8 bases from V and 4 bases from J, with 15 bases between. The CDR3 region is CASAPSRGGANVLTF. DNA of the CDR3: TGTGCCAGCGCCCCCTCTCGGGGGGGGGCCAACGTCCTGACTTTC.

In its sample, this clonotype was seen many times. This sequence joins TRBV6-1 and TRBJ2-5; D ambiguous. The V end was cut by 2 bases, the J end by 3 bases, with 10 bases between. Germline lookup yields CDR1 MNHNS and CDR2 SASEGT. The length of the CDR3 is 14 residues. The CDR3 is CASSERFWEETQYF. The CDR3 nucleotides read TGTGCCAGCAGTGAAAGGTTCTGGGAAGAGACCCAGTACTTC.